The rows below give T cell receptor beta chains drawn from one sample of a study of T cell responses to AZD1222 COVID-19 vaccine. Assay used: immunoSEQ multiplex PCR; TCRdb lists only in-frame clones, some missing. The data hold 130,000 or so clones, with 80% to 95% observed a single time. The specimen was peripheral blood, collected 28 days after the second dose of the MenACWY control vaccine. The receptors derive from an adult who received the MenACWY meningococcal vaccine as a control. The CDR3 runs from the conserved cysteine through the conserved F or W. The D gene is left open where the match is weak. Rows may omit the clone size; those that give it use once, few, many or a size class.

d_call: .; j_call: TRBJ1-1; v_call: TRBV6-2/TRBV6-3; clone_size: .; cdr3_nt: TGTGCCAGCAGTTTGGAACACACTGAAGCTTTCTTT; cdr3_aa: CASSLEHTEAFF
d_call: .; j_call: TRBJ2-1; v_call: TRBV6-4; clone_size: .; cdr3_nt: TGTGCCAGCAGTGTTCGCGGGATGGGTTGGGATGAGCAGTTCTTC; cdr3_aa: CASSVRGMGWDEQFF
d_call: TRBD1; j_call: TRBJ1-4; v_call: TRBV7-9; clone_size: once; cdr3_nt: TGTGCCAGCAGCCGGACAGGGGCCGGTGCAACTAATGAAAAACTGTTTTTT; cdr3_aa: CASSRTGAGATNEKLFF
d_call: .; j_call: TRBJ1-2; v_call: TRBV5-4; clone_size: .; cdr3_nt: TGTGCCAGCAGCTTGGACCCAGGGCTCTATGGCTACACCTTC; cdr3_aa: CASSLDPGLYGYTF
d_call: TRBD1; j_call: TRBJ2-5; v_call: TRBV7-2; clone_size: .; cdr3_nt: TGTGCCAGCAGCTTACCAATGACAGGGGGCCTCGGAGAGACCCAGTACTTC; cdr3_aa: CASSLPMTGGLGETQYF
d_call: .; j_call: TRBJ1-6; v_call: TRBV28; clone_size: once; cdr3_nt: TGTGCCAGCAGTTTTGCCCTTGCTAATTCACCCCTCCACTTT; cdr3_aa: CASSFALANSPLHF
d_call: TRBD2; j_call: TRBJ2-1; v_call: TRBV7-3; clone_size: .; cdr3_nt: TGTGCCAGCAGCTCTAGCGGGAGGGCGTTGCATGAGCAGTTCTTC; cdr3_aa: CASSSSGRALHEQFF
d_call: .; j_call: TRBJ1-1; v_call: TRBV3-1/TRBV3-2; clone_size: .; cdr3_nt: TGTGCCAGCAGCCTAGAACGGACCGTATTT; cdr3_aa: CASSLERTVF
d_call: .; j_call: TRBJ1-6; v_call: TRBV11-2; clone_size: .; cdr3_nt: TGTGCCAGCAGCTTAGTCGGAGGGGTTTCACCCCTCCACTTT; cdr3_aa: CASSLVGGVSPLHF
d_call: .; j_call: TRBJ2-7; v_call: TRBV5-4; clone_size: .; cdr3_nt: TGTGCCAGCAGCTCGGGTCGTGTCGACGAGCAGTACTTC; cdr3_aa: CASSSGRVDEQYF
d_call: .; j_call: TRBJ2-2; v_call: TRBV6-5; clone_size: .; cdr3_nt: TGTGCCAGCAGAATTGGCCTAGATGGGGAGCTGTTTTTT; cdr3_aa: CASRIGLDGELFF
d_call: TRBD1; j_call: TRBJ2-5; v_call: TRBV19; clone_size: once; cdr3_nt: TGTGCCAGTAGTATCGGACAGGTCAATGCAGAGACCCAGTACTTC; cdr3_aa: CASSIGQVNAETQYF
d_call: .; j_call: TRBJ1-6; v_call: TRBV9; clone_size: few; cdr3_nt: TGTGCCAGCACCCCCGGCCGGAGCTCCTATAATTCACCCCTCCACTTT; cdr3_aa: CASTPGRSSYNSPLHF
d_call: .; j_call: TRBJ1-5; v_call: TRBV6-5; clone_size: .; cdr3_nt: TGTGCCAGCCGTCACGTAGGGGCGGGTCAGCCCCAGCATTTT; cdr3_aa: CASRHVGAGQPQHF
d_call: TRBD1; j_call: TRBJ2-5; v_call: TRBV11-2; clone_size: .; cdr3_nt: TGTGCCAGCAGCTTGCACAGGGGGTACCAAGAGACCCAGTACTTC; cdr3_aa: CASSLHRGYQETQYF
d_call: .; j_call: TRBJ2-3; v_call: TRBV2; clone_size: .; cdr3_nt: TGTGCCAGCAGTGTGGCTAGCGATACGCAGTATTTT; cdr3_aa: CASSVASDTQYF
d_call: .; j_call: TRBJ2-7; v_call: TRBV7-2; clone_size: .; cdr3_nt: TGTGCCAGCAGCTCTAGCTGGGGCAGGGTCGGCGAGCAGTACTTC; cdr3_aa: CASSSSWGRVGEQYF
d_call: .; j_call: TRBJ1-5; v_call: TRBV28; clone_size: .; cdr3_nt: TGTGCCAGCAGTTTAACCCAGGGGAATCAGCCCCAGCATTTT; cdr3_aa: CASSLTQGNQPQHF
d_call: .; j_call: TRBJ1-5; v_call: TRBV28; clone_size: .; cdr3_nt: TGTGCCAGCAGTTTCCCCTCATTTGGCAATCAGCCCCAGCATTTT; cdr3_aa: CASSFPSFGNQPQHF
d_call: .; j_call: TRBJ2-7; v_call: TRBV27; clone_size: .; cdr3_nt: TGTGCCAGCAGTTTATCAGGGTCCTACGAGCAGTACTTC; cdr3_aa: CASSLSGSYEQYF
d_call: TRBD1; j_call: TRBJ1-5; v_call: TRBV18; clone_size: .; cdr3_nt: TGTGCCAGCTCAGCCGACGGGACAGGGGTTTTTGTATGGCCCCAGCATTTT; cdr3_aa: CASSADGTGVFVWPQHF
d_call: .; j_call: TRBJ2-2; v_call: TRBV6-2/TRBV6-3; clone_size: few; cdr3_nt: TGTGCCAGCAGTTACGAGACATCCAACACCGGGGAGCTGTTTTTT; cdr3_aa: CASSYETSNTGELFF
d_call: .; j_call: TRBJ2-2; v_call: TRBV6-5; clone_size: .; cdr3_nt: TGTGCCGTTGCTAGGGCTGCCGCGAACACCGGGGAGCTGTTTTTT; cdr3_aa: CAVARAAANTGELFF
d_call: .; j_call: TRBJ1-4; v_call: TRBV11-1; clone_size: .; cdr3_nt: TGTGCCAGCAGCTTGGATCGGGATAATGAAAAACTGTTTTTT; cdr3_aa: CASSLDRDNEKLFF
d_call: TRBD2; j_call: TRBJ2-4; v_call: TRBV3-1/TRBV3-2; clone_size: few; cdr3_nt: TGTGCCAGCAGCCAAGATCTTGGCGGGAGAAACATTCAGTACTTC; cdr3_aa: CASSQDLGGRNIQYF
d_call: .; j_call: TRBJ1-6; v_call: TRBV24-1; clone_size: .; cdr3_nt: TGTGCCACCAGTGATTTGCGGGGGTGGCGTGGAACAGGGCCTAATTCACCCCTCCACTTT; cdr3_aa: CATSDLRGWRGTGPNSPLHF
d_call: TRBD2; j_call: TRBJ2-3; v_call: TRBV7-9; clone_size: .; cdr3_nt: TGTGCCAGCAGCCCCGCGGGGGTCCCTGAGCAGTATTTT; cdr3_aa: CASSPAGVPEQYF
d_call: .; j_call: TRBJ2-7; v_call: TRBV19; clone_size: .; cdr3_nt: TGTGCCAGTAGTCAGGATTCCTACGAGCAGTACTTC; cdr3_aa: CASSQDSYEQYF
d_call: .; j_call: TRBJ2-1; v_call: TRBV12-3/TRBV12-4; clone_size: .; cdr3_nt: TGTGCCAGCAGTTCAGAGGGGGACAATGAGCAGTTCTTC; cdr3_aa: CASSSEGDNEQFF
d_call: .; j_call: TRBJ2-1; v_call: TRBV18; clone_size: .; cdr3_nt: TGTGCCAGCTCACCAAGGGCAGGGGTTGATGAGCAGTTCTTC; cdr3_aa: CASSPRAGVDEQFF
d_call: TRBD2; j_call: TRBJ2-1; v_call: TRBV7-7; clone_size: .; cdr3_nt: TGTGCCAGCAGTGCGGGGGGGCCAGTTTTCAATGAGCAGTTCTTC; cdr3_aa: CASSAGGPVFNEQFF
d_call: .; j_call: TRBJ1-4; v_call: TRBV4-2; clone_size: .; cdr3_nt: TGTGCCAGCAGCCAAGGGGAACGGAGAATTAATGAAAAACTGTTTTTT; cdr3_aa: CASSQGERRINEKLFF
d_call: TRBD1; j_call: TRBJ2-3; v_call: TRBV5-1; clone_size: .; cdr3_nt: TGCGCCAGCAGCCTCTACAGGGGGCAGACAGATACGCAGTATTTT; cdr3_aa: CASSLYRGQTDTQYF
d_call: .; j_call: TRBJ2-1; v_call: TRBV27; clone_size: .; cdr3_nt: TGTGCCAGCAGTTTATCACGTTTTAGGGGGGAGGCCTACAATGAGCAGTTCTTC; cdr3_aa: CASSLSRFRGEAYNEQFF
d_call: .; j_call: TRBJ2-2; v_call: TRBV6-1; clone_size: once; cdr3_nt: TGTGCCAGCAGTGAGGCAGGGGGGATTTTGGCCGGGGAGCTGTTTTTT; cdr3_aa: CASSEAGGILAGELFF
d_call: TRBD1; j_call: TRBJ1-6; v_call: TRBV2; clone_size: .; cdr3_nt: TGTGCCAGCAGTCGCGGAGCACAGGGGGGTAATTCACCCCTCCACTTT; cdr3_aa: CASSRGAQGGNSPLHF
d_call: .; j_call: TRBJ2-5; v_call: TRBV5-8; clone_size: .; cdr3_nt: TGTGCCAGCAGCCCGAGGCCGGCTAGGGACTGGGAGACCCAGTACTTC; cdr3_aa: CASSPRPARDWETQYF
d_call: TRBD1; j_call: TRBJ1-2; v_call: TRBV28; clone_size: .; cdr3_nt: TGTGCCAGCAGAAACGACAGGGTAGTTGGCTACACCTTC; cdr3_aa: CASRNDRVVGYTF
d_call: .; j_call: TRBJ2-2; v_call: TRBV19; clone_size: .; cdr3_nt: TGTGCCAGTCGGGACGCGAACACCGGGGAGCTGTTTTTT; cdr3_aa: CASRDANTGELFF
d_call: .; j_call: TRBJ2-7; v_call: TRBV6-5; clone_size: .; cdr3_nt: TGTGCCAGCAGTTACTCCAGCGGTTCTCCGTACGAGCAGTACTTC; cdr3_aa: CASSYSSGSPYEQYF
d_call: .; j_call: TRBJ1-5; v_call: TRBV7-8; clone_size: once; cdr3_nt: TGTGCCAGCAGCTTAGGGGGGGCAGGGCTTCAGCCCCAGCATTTT; cdr3_aa: CASSLGGAGLQPQHF